A single T cell receptor (beta chain) is shown here with its context. Its matching antigen is unknown. This entry belongs to a study of cytomegalovirus exposure and HLA in healthy donors. Overall study findings and caveats: Most of the TCR beta V segments (in an earlier analysis) were productive either about 87% or about 30% of the time.

In germline, CDR1 is PRHDT, CDR2 FYEKMQ (reference sequence). The CDR3 contains 16 residues. The ends were cut back, 3 bases at V and 0 bases at J, with 15 bases in the middle. The primer mix had 60 Vbeta and 13 Jbeta primers. TCRdb keeps only in-frame clones here, not all; method: immunoSEQ multiplex PCR. The sample yields more than 150,000 clones, 80% to 90% seen once. This TCR was sampled from a girl aged 2-10 years in good health and CMV-seropositive. The chain recombines TRBV13 with TRBJ2-7; D is possibly TRBD2 (5 bases). The sequenced sample consisted of PBMCs. In nucleotides, the CDR3 is TGTGCCAGCAGCTTGGTAAGGTCGGGGTACTCCTACGAGCAGTACTTC. Protein product: CASSLVRSGYSYEQYF.